Below, 4 T cell receptor beta chains from the same sample are listed, as sequenced in a study of T cell responses to AZD1222 COVID-19 vaccine. Assay used: immunoSEQ multiplex PCR; TCRdb lists only in-frame clones, some missing. Here the sample spans about 270,000 clones, 90% to 95% being singletons. The starting material was peripheral blood, obtained 28 days after the second AZD1222 dose. These TCRs come from an adult who received the AZD1222 COVID-19 vaccine.

The chain carries TRBV28 and TRBJ1-2; tentative D call: TRBD1 (6 bases). The CDR3 is 15 residues long. CDR1 and CDR2 (germline): MDHEN, SYDVKM. The V and J ends lost 0 bases and 3 bases respectively, with 11 bases between them. In DNA form, the CDR3 reads TGTGCCAGCAGTTTATGGGACAGAAGTTACTATGGCTACACCTTC. Translation gives CASSLWDRSYYGYTF.

Remarks on this clone: Mismatch with germline at one junction end may stem from a read error. This chain links TRBV12-3 or TRBV12-4 with TRBJ2-1; D uncertain. This CDR3 is built from 13 residues. CDR3 sequence: CASSLDPYNEQFF. CDR3 nucleotides: TGTGCCAGCAGCTTAGACCCCTACAATGAGCAGTTCTTC.

The sample holds one count of this clone. The genes are TRBV19 and TRBJ1-1, with D perhaps TRBD1 (6 bases). The V and J ends lost 6 bases and 1 base respectively, with 12 bases between them. CDR1 and CDR2 from the germline V gene are LNHDA and SQIVND (reference sequence). This CDR3 has 14 residues. The CDR3: CASRTGGANTEAFF. CDR3 nucleotide sequence: TGTGCCAGTAGAACGGGGGGGGCGAACACTGAAGCTTTCTTT.

The chain joins TRBV5-6 to TRBJ1-6, with D perhaps matching TRBD1 (5 bases). CDR1 is SGHDT, CDR2 YYEEEE, per germline. The CDR3 sequence is 13 residues long. V shed 5 bases and J shed 10 bases, with 13 bases lying between them. DNA for the CDR3: TGTGCCAGCAGAACGGGGCGAGGGTCACCCCTCCACTTT. Protein sequence: CASRTGRGSPLHF.